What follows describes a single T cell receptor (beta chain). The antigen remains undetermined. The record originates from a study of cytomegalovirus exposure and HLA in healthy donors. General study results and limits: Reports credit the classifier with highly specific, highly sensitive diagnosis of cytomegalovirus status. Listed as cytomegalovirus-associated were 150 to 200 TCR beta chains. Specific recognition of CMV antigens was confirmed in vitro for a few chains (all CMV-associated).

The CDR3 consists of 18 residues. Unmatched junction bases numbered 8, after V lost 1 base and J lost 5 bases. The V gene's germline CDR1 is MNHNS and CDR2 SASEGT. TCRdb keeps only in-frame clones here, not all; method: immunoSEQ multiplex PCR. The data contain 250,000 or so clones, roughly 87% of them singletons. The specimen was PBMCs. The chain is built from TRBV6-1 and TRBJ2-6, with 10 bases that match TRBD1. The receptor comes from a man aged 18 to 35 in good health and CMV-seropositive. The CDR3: CASSEEATGGKRANVLTF. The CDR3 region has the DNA TGTGCCAGCAGTGAAGAGGCGACAGGGGGCAAAAGGGCCAACGTCCTGACTTTC.